The 6 T cell receptor beta chains below all came from one sample that was sequenced in a study of Ad26.COV2.S vaccination and SARS-CoV-2 variants. This table comes from immunoSEQ multiplex PCR, and its TCRdb copy is limited to in-frame clones, with some not included. The sample lists some 300,000 clones, about 86% occurring once. Treatment meaning: 15 to 20 received Ad26.COV2.S at low or high dose, single or two shots; about 5 received placebo; per-sample allocation not given. The samples were gathered on day 63 after the first injection of vaccine or placebo. The sequences come from peripheral blood, collected in a trial of Ad26.COV2.S vaccine versus placebo. The receptors come from a person between 18 and 59 years old who received the Ad26.COV2.S COVID-19 vaccine or a placebo.

A single count supports this clone. J is TRBJ1-6 and V is TRBV3-1 (or the pseudogene TRBV3-2); 10 nucleotides match TRBD1. The V gene's germline CDR1 is LGHDT and CDR2 YNNKEL (reference sequence). V trimming: 5 bases; J trimming: 10 bases; junction bases outside the gene matches: 8. The CDR3 is made up of 15 amino acids. DNA for the CDR3: TGTGCCAGCAGCGACGACAGGGGGCGGGGATCACCCCTCCACTTT. This sequence encodes CASSDDRGRGSPLHF.

This clone was observed once. The chain carries TRBV7-9 and TRBJ2-3, with a weak D call TRBD2 (5 bases). CDR3 length equals 14 residues. The germline gives CDR1 SEHNR, CDR2 FQNEAQ (reference sequence). Trimming pared 5 bases from V and 4 bases from J, leaving 13 bases between. The CDR3 nucleotides are TGTGCCAGCAGCCCCTCCCGGGGTTCAGATACGCAGTATTTT. This codes for CASSPSRGSDTQYF.

The chain recombines TRBV10-3 with TRBJ2-7; 10 bases align to TRBD1. In germline, CDR1 is ENHRY, CDR2 SYGVKD. This CDR3 contains 15 residues. V shed 9 bases, J shed 1 base, and the junction held 9 bases outside the gene matches. CDR3 amino acids: CAIRPGTGESYEQYF. Here the CDR3 DNA reads TGTGCCATACGTCCCGGGACAGGGGAGTCCTACGAGCAGTACTTC.

The rearrangement joins TRBV15 to TRBJ2-3; no clear D gene. V lost 5 bases and J 2 bases, leaving 17 bases between the germline ends. This CDR3 is built from 16 residues. Looked up from germline, CDR1 is LNHNV and CDR2 is YYDKDF (reference sequence). Here the CDR3 DNA reads TGTGCCACCAGCCCCCAAGGCGCCATCTCCACAGATACGCAGTATTTT. This sequence encodes CATSPQGAISTDTQYF. Looking up the rest from reference TRBV15 and TRBJ2-3 gives the full variable domain: DAMVIQNPRYQVTQFGKPVTLSCSQTLNHNVMYWYQQKSSQAPKLLFHYYDKDFNNEADTPDNFQSRRPNTSFCFLDIRSPGLGDTAMYLCATSPQGAISTDTQYFGPGTRLTVL.

V and J are TRBV30 and TRBJ1-1, with D unresolved. Germline CDR1 and CDR2: GTSNPN and SVGIG (reference sequence). Trimming removed 6 bases from V and 4 bases from J, with 9 bases in between. CDR3 length: 11 amino acids. The CDR3 DNA follows: TGTGCCTGTGAGGACGGCACTGAAGCTTTCTTT. It codes for CACEDGTEAFF.

This chain connects TRBV10-1 to TRBJ2-4, with D perhaps TRBD1 (5 bases). V dropped 2 bases and J dropped 7 bases, with 21 bases sitting between them. CDR3 length equals 17 residues. Germline CDR1 WNHNN, CDR2 SYGVQD (reference sequence). The CDR3 DNA reads as TGCGCCAGCAGTGAGGGAATGGGAAGCAAGCAGGGTAACATTCAGTACTTC. It translates to CASSEGMGSKQGNIQYF.